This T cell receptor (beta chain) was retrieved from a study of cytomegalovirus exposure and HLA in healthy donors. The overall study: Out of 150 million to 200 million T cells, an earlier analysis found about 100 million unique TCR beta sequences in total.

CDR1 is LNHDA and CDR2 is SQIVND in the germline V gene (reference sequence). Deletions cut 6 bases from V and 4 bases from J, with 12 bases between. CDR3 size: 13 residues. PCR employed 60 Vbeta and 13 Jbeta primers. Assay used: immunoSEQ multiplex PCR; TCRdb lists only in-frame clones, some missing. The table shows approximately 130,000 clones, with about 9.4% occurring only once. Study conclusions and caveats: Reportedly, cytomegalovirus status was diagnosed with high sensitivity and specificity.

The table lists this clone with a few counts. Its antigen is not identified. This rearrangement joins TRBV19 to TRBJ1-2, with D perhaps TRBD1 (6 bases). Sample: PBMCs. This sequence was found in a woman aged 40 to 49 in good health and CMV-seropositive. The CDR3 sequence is CASSGRGRYGYTF. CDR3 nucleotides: TGTGCCAGTAGCGGCAGGGGACGCTATGGCTACACCTTC.